The clone carrying this T cell receptor beta chain occurred once. The repertoire was sequenced with immunoSEQ multiplex PCR; TCRdb's copy has only in-frame clones and lacks some. The sample shows roughly 40,000 clones, roughly nine tenths of them seen only once. This CDR3 spans 15 amino acids. The germline V gene has CDR1 SGDLS and CDR2 YYNGEE. After removal of 2 bases from V and 6 bases from J, the junction contained 4 bases not matched to a gene. This record comes from a study of T cell changes during pregnancy in multiple sclerosis. The V gene is TRBV9, the J gene TRBJ1-4; 10 positions agree with TRBD1. The sample in question was CD4+ T cells from peripheral blood mononuclear cells, obtained in the first trimester of pregnancy. The clonotype comes from a female donor with multiple sclerosis, enrolled in a pregnancy study. The CDR3, as DNA: TGTGCCAGCAGCGTGACAGGGGGCGGTTATGAAAAACTGTTTTTT. This translates into CASSVTGGGYEKLFF.